Each of the 5 T cell receptor beta chains below was sequenced from the same sample in a study of T cells in Graves' hyperthyroidism and ophthalmopathy. TCR beta CDR3 region amplification was performed from RNA transcripts. When the TCR CDR3 underwent first-round RT-PCR, the HTBI primer set was used. TCRdb passed the multiplex PCR reads through MiXCR, listing each CDR3 protein once. The table includes about 250,000 distinct CDR3 sequences, approximately 23% detected once. Sequencing input: blood. These receptors came from a woman in her thirties or forties with Graves' ophthalmopathy.

This sequence joins TRBV28 and TRBJ2-5; TRBD2 agrees at 14 bases. Germline values: CDR1 MDHEN, CDR2 SYDVKM. CDR3 length equals 16 residues. V lost 5 bases to trimming and J lost 6 bases; unmatched junction nucleotides: 8. This CDR3 is CASSLSGTSGSKTQYF. CDR3 nucleotide sequence: TGTGCCAGCAGTCTCTCCGGGACTAGCGGGAGTAAGACCCAGTACTTC.

This clonotype has at least ten counts. V and J are TRBV4-2 and TRBJ2-2, with TRBD2 matching 11 bases. Germline V CDR1 and CDR2: LGHNA, YNFKEQ. Germline trimming cut 4 bases from V and 5 bases from J; bases unmatched to any gene: 6. This CDR3 is 16 amino acids long. The CDR3 region is CASSPTSGSTTGELFF. The DNA of the CDR3 is TGTGCCAGCAGCCCTACTAGCGGGAGTACTACCGGGGAGCTGTTTTTT.

This clonotype was seen repeatedly, ten times or more. This chain uses TRBV28 with TRBJ1-6, with a possible D match to TRBD1 (5 bases). Trimming left V 0 bases short and J 2 bases short, with 11 bases between. Germline values: CDR1 MDHEN, CDR2 SYDVKM. The CDR3 is 17 residues long. DNA for the CDR3: TGTGCCAGCAGTTTATGGCCAGGGAGCACCTATAATTCACCCCTCCACTTT. Translation: CASSLWPGSTYNSPLHF.

V and J are TRBV19 and TRBJ1-1; no clear D gene. Germline CDR1 LNHDA, CDR2 SQIVND (reference sequence). The length of the CDR3 is 12 residues. Trimming pared 11 bases from V and 1 base from J, leaving 11 bases between. In DNA form, the CDR3 reads TGTGCCTCCGGGGATGCGAACACTGAAGCTTTCTTT. This encodes CASGDANTEAFF.

This clonotype was recorded many times. CDR3 bases: TGTGCCAGCAGTGATCACCACTCTTTCGACGTCCTGACTTTC. Residues: CASSDHHSFDVLTF. The rearrangement joins TRBV6-4 to TRBJ2-6, with no clear D. The ends were cut back, 3 bases at V and 11 bases at J, with 14 bases in the middle. Germline loops: CDR1 MRHNA, CDR2 SNTAGT. The CDR3 has 14 residues.